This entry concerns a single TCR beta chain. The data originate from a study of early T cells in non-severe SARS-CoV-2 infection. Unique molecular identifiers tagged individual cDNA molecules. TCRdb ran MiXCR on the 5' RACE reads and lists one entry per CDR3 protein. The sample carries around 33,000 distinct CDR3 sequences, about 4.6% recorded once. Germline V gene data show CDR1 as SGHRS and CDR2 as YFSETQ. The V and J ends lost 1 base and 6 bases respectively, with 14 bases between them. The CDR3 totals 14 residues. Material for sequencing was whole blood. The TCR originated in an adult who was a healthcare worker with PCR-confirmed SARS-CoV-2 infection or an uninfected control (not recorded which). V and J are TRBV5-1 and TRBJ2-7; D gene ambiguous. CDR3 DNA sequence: TGCGCCAGCAGCTTGAGTTCTAGTGGGCGCGAGCAGTACTTC. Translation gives CASSLSSSGREQYF.